The sequence of this T cell receptor beta chain was determined in a study of control samples from healthy donors and cancer patients. The germline gives CDR1 MNHEY, CDR2 SVGAGI. This CDR3 contains 13 residues. V was cut by 0 bases and J by 4 bases, with 7 bases left in between. Sequencing used immunoSEQ multiplex PCR; TCRdb keeps in-frame clones, though not all of them. The sample contains under 450,000 clones, around nine tenths of which appear only once. Sequencing input: PBMCs. The TCR was taken from a man aged 40-50 years with head and neck cancer. The chain employs TRBV6-5 and TRBJ2-7, with D unclear. The CDR3 protein is CASSYSKSYEQYF. The CDR3 DNA reads TGTGCCAGCAGTTACTCGAAGAGTTACGAGCAGTACTTC.